This T cell receptor beta chain emerged from a study of identical twins (dated by TCRdb to the mid-2010s). Study-wide context: The study deep-sequenced TCR alpha and beta repertoires from monozygotic twins, unrelated adults of various ages and cord blood to test whether fetal clonotypes persist. To rule out contamination, replicate twin experiments were performed at different times with different library preparation protocols. Overall study outcomes, separate from this receptor: Conclusions relied on cross-sectional statistical analysis, since the same donors could not be followed over many years. Compared with coincidental sharing between unrelated individuals, out-of-frame TCR alpha sequences shared between twins had an excess of sequences with low generation probability. In beta out-of-frame sequences, excess twin sharing was weaker, because having fewer shared sequences lowered the signal-to-noise ratio. Fewer insertions were carried by abundant cord blood beta clonotypes; a weaker similar trend was observed in young adult naive repertoires, while no such trend was observed in memory repertoires. Recombination models systematically underestimated out-of-frame TCR alpha sharing in monozygotic twins but agreed with sharing between unrelated individuals. Invariant T cells such as MAIT and iNKT could partly confound zero-insertion analyses, though diverse VJ usage argued against this for most clonotypes.

Preparation of the library involved 5' RACE. Data came from an Illumina HiSeq 2000. Template switching added a universal primer binding site, and the final cDNA carried a unique molecular identifier that allowed TCR cDNA molecules to be counted accurately. First-strand cDNA for TCR alpha and beta chains was synthesized from specific primers in the conserved constant-segment region. To control for contamination, every cDNA library carried two barcodes: a SMART-Mk sample barcode plus Illumina barcodes. TruSeq adapter sequences along with Illumina sample barcodes were introduced in two successive PCR steps. Sequencing of the TCR alpha and beta cDNA libraries was done on the Illumina HiSeq platform using custom primers. Processing in the source paper ran as follows. Unique molecular identifiers were extracted from raw reads with MiGEC, and CDR3 positions were determined with MiXCR. For each individual, recombination models were inferred using an EM algorithm with the repgenHMM and IGoR tools. The analysis of shared clonotypes was done with the tcR package in R, with sharing normalized by the product of cloneset sizes. To study raw recombination free of thymic and clonal selection effects, out-of-frame nonproductive sequences were analyzed. TCRdb handled the public reads itself, with Q25 trimming in fastp and clone calling in MiXCR, and kept productive beta chains. For every CDR3 protein sequence, its rows merge into one entry that carries the most common genes and DNA. The V and J calls shown here were made by TCRdb, not taken from the authors' results. Present in this sample are roughly 570,000 distinct CDR3 sequences, over 8.5% of which were seen just once. The leading ten clones occupy 2.5% to 3.5% of the sample.

Only healthy Caucasian donors were included. Three pairs of female monozygotic twins, all aged roughly 18 to 29 years, were included in the twin cohort. Peripheral blood mononuclear cells were the source from which RNA for the TCR libraries was isolated. For this clonotype: The antigen it binds to is not known. No base quality values were provided; no much bigger clone lies one nucleotide off.

CDR1 and CDR2 are read off the germline V gene as SGHAT and FQNNGV. The V and J ends are trimmed by 3 bases and 0 bases, leaving 11 bases between them. From its cysteine to its phenylalanine, the CDR3 spans 15 amino acids. Here the CDR3 DNA is all that survives: 45 bases in frame from base 1. These data were also reused for a study on yellow fever vaccine responses in identical twins. The second paper further reports: The authors reported that the T cell response to vaccination in identical twins appeared partly convergent and partly personalized. Focusing on identical twins, the study followed the T cell clones that responded to the vaccine, and did so with precision.

The TCR comes from a woman aged 18 to 35 in good health. Here the chain combines TRBV11-2 and TRBJ2-5; TRBD2 could be the D gene, as 6 bases match. Sequencing used PBMCs. The CDR3 protein is CASSLGLRNQETQYF. The DNA sequence is given as TGTGCCAGCAGCTTGGGACTGAGGAACCAAGAGACCCAGTACTTC.